This TCR beta chain was obtained from a study of sequential checkpoint blockade in melanoma. The CDR3 consists of 15 residues. The germline V gene has CDR1 SGHVS and CDR2 FNYEAQ. V was pared by 5 bases and J by 0 bases, with 7 bases of the junction left unmatched. This clone was seen a few times. Treatment reported: randomized to nivolumab then ipilimumab (arm A) or the reverse (arm B). Measured with immunoSEQ multiplex PCR; TCRdb has only the in-frame clones, and not every one. Of about 12,000 clones listed, about 28% were seen once; the top ten hold 16%. The clonotype originates from a human donor with melanoma. The sequences come from tumor tissue (inferred from file names), collected from a patient given nivolumab and ipilimumab in sequence. The J gene is TRBJ2-7, the V gene TRBV7-6; 7 positions match TRBD1. The CDR3 coding sequence is TGTGCCAGCAGCCCCGGGCCAGGGGGCTCCTACGAGCAGTACTTC. Translated: CASSPGPGGSYEQYF.